Each of the 26 T cell receptor beta chains below was sequenced from the same sample in a study of T-cell reconstitution after alpha-beta-depleted transplantation in children. Preparation of the TCRbeta library used unique molecular identifiers. TCRdb fed the PCR reads into MiXCR, producing one record per CDR3 protein. The sample comprises 200,000 to 250,000 distinct CDR3 sequences, about 11% of which are singletons, and under 30% rests with the top ten. The material was PBMCs, obtained before TCRalphabeta/CD19-depleted stem cell transplant. Source of these receptors: a child younger than two with acute myeloid leukemia, due to receive a stem cell transplant.

This clonotype was seen at least ten times. CDR3 in amino acids: CASSPLSGDTQYF. CDR3 DNA sequence: TGTGCCAGCAGCCCTCTTTCCGGAGATACGCAGTATTTT. The chain recombines TRBV13 with TRBJ2-3; no clear D gene. V was cut by 5 bases and J by 5 bases, with 11 bases left in between. The CDR3 has 13 amino acids. Per germline, CDR1 PRHDT and CDR2 FYEKMQ (reference sequence).

This clonotype was found many times. The V gene is TRBV18, the J gene TRBJ1-5; 9 nucleotides line up with TRBD1. V shed 5 bases, J shed 5 bases, and the junction held 7 bases outside the gene matches. Germline CDR1 reads KGHSH; CDR2 reads LQKENI. CDR3 length: 15 residues. The chain's CDR3 is CASSKQGAHDQPQHF. The CDR3 region has the DNA TGTGCCAGCTCAAAACAGGGGGCGCATGATCAGCCCCAGCATTTT.

Comment on this clonotype: Germline and junction disagree at one end, which may indicate a read error. The CDR3 bases are TGCACCAGCGGACCCGCGGTAGGGACAGATACGCAGTATTTT. As protein: CTSGPAVGTDTQYF. The chain has TRBV5-1 and TRBJ2-3; D is possibly TRBD2 (5 bases). CDR1 is SGHRS, CDR2 YFSETQ, per germline. The CDR3 consists of 14 residues. Combining the CDR3 with reference TRBV5-1 and TRBJ2-3 gives the whole variable domain KAGVTQTPRYLIKTRGQQVTLSCSPISGHRSVSWYQQTPGQGLQFLFEYFSETQRNKGNFPGRFSGRQFSNSRSEMNVSTLELGDSALYLCTSGPAVGTDTQYFGPGTRLTVL.

A word on this clonotype: A read error is possible here, since a much larger clone lies one base away. The genes are TRBV6-5 and TRBJ2-1; 7 nucleotides agree with TRBD2. V lost 0 bases to trimming and J lost 7 bases; unmatched junction nucleotides: 6. Germline CDR1 and CDR2: MNHEY and SVGAGI. The CDR3 spans 15 residues. CDR3 sequence reads: CASSYSAGAANEQFF. The CDR3 DNA reads as TGTGCCAGCAGTTACTCGGCGGGAGCGGCAAATGAGCAGTTCTTC.

For this clonotype: This may be a read error, as it is one base from a much larger clone. This chain joins TRBV15 and TRBJ2-5; D remains unclear. Germline CDR1 is LNHNV and CDR2 is YYDKDF (reference sequence). The CDR3 is made up of 12 amino acids. CDR3: CVTSRDLETQYF. CDR3 bases: TGTGTCACCAGCAGAGATTTAGAGACCCAGTACTTC.

This clonotype was seen repeatedly, ten times or more. The rearrangement uses TRBV5-4 and TRBJ1-4; 8 bases are a match to TRBD1. CDR1 SGHNT and CDR2 YYREEE come from the germline V gene (reference sequence). The CDR3 covers 13 residues. Trimming cost V 4 bases and J 7 bases; bases outside gene matches: 3. This CDR3 reads CASSTDRGEKLFF. The CDR3 nucleotides are TGTGCCAGCAGCACCGACAGGGGTGAAAAACTGTTTTTT.

This clonotype occurred many times. The rearrangement uses TRBV5-1 and TRBJ2-1, with 7 bases identical to TRBD1. Germline CDR1 and CDR2: SGHRS and YFSETQ. Losses at the gene ends were 8 bases for V and 7 bases for J; bases not matched to a gene: 9. The CDR3 runs 13 residues. The CDR3 nucleotides read TGCGCCAGTGGACAGGAAAGAGCAAATGAGCAGTTCTTC. Its protein product is CASGQERANEQFF.

This clonotype was found many times. This CDR3 reads CASSYSGAVSSYEQYF. The CDR3 DNA reads TGTGCCAGCAGTTACTCGGGTGCGGTATCGTCCTACGAGCAGTACTTC. The chain couples TRBV6-5 to TRBJ2-7; D gene uncertain. Germline V gene data show CDR1 as MNHEY and CDR2 as SVGAGI. V was pared by 0 bases and J by 1 base, with 13 bases between. The CDR3 length is 16 residues.

This clonotype has ten or more counts. The chain uses TRBV5-5 and TRBJ2-5; D is undetermined. CDR3 length: 15 residues. Germline CDR1 SGHKS, CDR2 YYEKEE (reference sequence). The V end was cut by 1 base, the J end by 3 bases, with 13 bases between. In nucleotides, the CDR3 is TGTGCCAGCAGCTTGCCCCTAGAGGCAAAAGAGACCCAGTACTTC. Protein sequence: CASSLPLEAKETQYF.

In this sample, this clonotype turned up many times. The chain has TRBV5-1 and TRBJ1-6; D is unclear. The CDR3 has 14 amino acids. Between the trimmed V and J ends, which lost 3 bases and 5 bases, there was a span of 9 bases. From germline, CDR1 is SGHRS and CDR2 YFSETQ. The CDR3 sequence is CASSSGRDNSPLHF. In nucleotides, the CDR3 is TGCGCCAGCAGCTCCGGACGGGATAATTCACCCCTCCACTTT. Looking up the rest from reference TRBV5-1 and TRBJ1-6 gives the full variable domain: KAGVTQTPRYLIKTRGQQVTLSCSPISGHRSVSWYQQTPGQGLQFLFEYFSETQRNKGNFPGRFSGRQFSNSRSEMNVSTLELGDSALYLCASSSGRDNSPLHFGNGTRLTVT.

This clonotype showed up many times. This chain connects TRBV20-1 to TRBJ2-2, with D hard to call. This CDR3 is 13 amino acids long. Germline loops: CDR1 DFQATT, CDR2 SNEGSKA (reference sequence). The ends were cut back, 1 base at V and 4 bases at J, with 7 bases in the middle. The CDR3 coding sequence is TGCAGTGCTAGAGTCGTTGGCACCGGGGAGCTGTTTTTT. It codes for CSARVVGTGELFF.

This clonotype showed up many times. The V gene is TRBV11-3, the J gene TRBJ2-3; 7 bases map to TRBD2. The CDR3 runs to 12 residues. V gave up 9 bases and J gave up 9 bases; unmatched junction bases: 9. CDR1 is SGHNT and CDR2 is YENEEA in the germline V gene. This CDR3 is CASQSDGGTQYF. CDR3 bases: TGTGCCAGTCAATCAGACGGGGGGACGCAGTATTTT.

For this clonotype: With a much larger clone just one base away, this may be a read error. The rearrangement uses TRBV10-3 and TRBJ2-7, with 7 bases fitting TRBD1. The CDR3 contains 14 residues. Germline CDR1 is ENHRY and CDR2 is SYGVKD. CDR3 coding DNA: TGTGGCATCAGTGAGAAACAGGGGAATTACGAGCAGTACTTC. It codes for CGISEKQGNYEQYF.

Many counts were recorded for this clonotype. The chain uses TRBV18 and TRBJ2-2; TRBD2 matches at 10 bases. Germline-derived CDR1 and CDR2 are KGHSH and LQKENI. The CDR3 has 14 amino acids. With 7 bases clipped from V and 3 bases from J, the junction kept 2 bases outside the gene matches. CDR3 residues: CASFGLADTGELFF. CDR3 sequence (DNA): TGTGCCAGCTTTGGACTAGCGGACACCGGGGAGCTGTTTTTT.

The rearrangement joins TRBV4-2 to TRBJ2-3; weak D call: TRBD2 (7 bases). Germline V gene lookup returns CDR1 LGHNA and CDR2 YNFKEQ. V was clipped by 0 bases and J by 3 bases, with 13 bases between them. The CDR3 has 16 residues. CDR3 DNA sequence: TGTGCCAGCAGCCAAGATCACGGGGGGCAGACAGATACGCAGTATTTT. Translating it yields CASSQDHGGQTDTQYF.

The rearrangement links TRBV19 to TRBJ1-2; possibly TRBD1 for D (5 bases). CDR1 and CDR2 from the germline V gene are LNHDA and SQIVND (reference sequence). V shed 8 bases and J shed 3 bases, with 13 bases lying between them. The CDR3 loop spans 13 amino acids. CDR3 nucleotide sequence: TGTGCCAGTCGCCCCGGGGGACACTATGGCTACACCTTC. The encoded protein is CASRPGGHYGYTF.

This clonotype was seen ten or more times. V gene TRBV5-1 combines with J gene TRBJ1-1; 8 bases fit TRBD1. With 0 bases clipped from V and 9 bases from J, the junction kept 13 bases outside the gene matches. The CDR3 consists of 16 residues. Germline V gene data show CDR1 as SGHRS and CDR2 as YFSETQ. The CDR3 sequence: CASSLGYRGEYVKAFF. CDR3 coding DNA: TGCGCCAGCAGCTTGGGGTACAGGGGGGAGTACGTAAAAGCTTTCTTT.

This clonotype was counted at least ten times. This rearrangement joins TRBV11-2 to TRBJ1-1, with D possibly being TRBD1 (5 bases). In germline, CDR1 is SGHAT, CDR2 FQNNGV. This CDR3 is 11 amino acids long. V was trimmed by 5 bases and J by 8 bases, leaving 9 bases between them. The CDR3, as DNA: TGTGCCAGCAGCCTACGGGACGAAGCTTTCTTT. It specifies CASSLRDEAFF. The full variable domain, completed using reference TRBV11-2 and TRBJ1-1, is EAGVAQSPRYKIIEKRQSVAFWCNPISGHATLYWYQQILGQGPKLLIQFQNNGVVDDSQLPKDRFSAERLKGVDSTLKIQPAKLEDSAVYLCASSLRDEAFFGQGTRLTVV.

This clonotype appeared many times. The rearrangement links TRBV4-3 to TRBJ2-7; D may be TRBD2 (6 bases). CDR3 size: 15 residues. V dropped 2 bases and J dropped 2 bases, with 13 bases sitting between them. Looked up from germline, CDR1 is LGHNA and CDR2 is YSLEER. CDR3: CASSQKGTDTYEQYF. The CDR3 coding sequence is TGCGCCAGCAGCCAAAAGGGGACTGATACCTACGAGCAGTACTTC.

The chain has TRBV28 and TRBJ2-4, with TRBD2 matching over 7 bases. There are 12 residues in the CDR3. Germline V gene sequence: CDR1 MDHEN, CDR2 SYDVKM. Trimming took 6 bases from V and 8 from J; bases not matched to a gene: 4. CDR3 coding DNA: TGTGCCAGCAGCGGGGCGGGGGACATTCAGTACTTC. It is translated as CASSGAGDIQYF.

This clonotype was seen repeatedly, ten times or more. The chain couples TRBV7-8 to TRBJ1-2; 9 nucleotides align to TRBD1. Germline V gives CDR1 SGHVS, CDR2 FQNEAQ. Unmatched junction bases numbered 12, after V lost 0 bases and J lost 4 bases. The CDR3 consists of 18 residues. The CDR3 DNA follows: TGTGCCAGCAGCTTAGCTTTGGGACAGGGCTGGTCGTCCTATGGCTACACCTTC. Protein: CASSLALGQGWSSYGYTF. The full variable domain, rest sourced from reference TRBV7-8 and TRBJ1-2, is GAGVSQSPRYKVAKRGQDVALRCDPISGHVSLFWYQQALGQGPEFLTYFQNEAQLDKSGLPSDRFFAERPEGSVSTLKIQRTQQEDSAVYLCASSLALGQGWSSYGYTFGSGTRLTVV.

This clonotype was picked up many times. This chain uses TRBV4-1 with TRBJ2-5, with a weak D call TRBD2 (6 bases). The ends were cut back, 5 bases at V and 5 bases at J, with 12 bases in the middle. Germline CDR1 reads MGHRA; CDR2 reads YSYEKL. This CDR3 contains 13 residues. The CDR3, as DNA: TGCGCCAGCAGCGCCGGGGGTCGGGAGACCCAGTACTTC. Residues: CASSAGGRETQYF.

In this sample, this clonotype turned up many times. The chain recombines TRBV20-1 with TRBJ1-1, with D tentatively TRBD1 (5 bases). CDR3 length: 15 amino acids. CDR1 DFQATT and CDR2 SNEGSKA come from the germline V gene (reference sequence). Trimming left V 1 base short and J 0 bases short, with 12 bases between. CDR3 loop: CSARAFVGLNTEAFF. The CDR3 DNA reads as TGCAGTGCTAGAGCTTTCGTGGGGCTGAACACTGAAGCTTTCTTT.

This clonotype was detected many times. The chain uses TRBV6-5 and TRBJ2-7, with 9 bases matching TRBD1. With 9 bases clipped from V and 6 bases from J, the junction kept 9 bases outside the gene matches. Germline V lookup: CDR1 MNHEY, CDR2 SVGAGI. The CDR3 consists of 13 residues. In nucleotides, the CDR3 is TGTGCCAGTAAGGAGAGGGGACAGGGCGAGCAGTACTTC. Its protein is CASKERGQGEQYF.

This clonotype was detected ten times or more. The chain recombines TRBV7-2 with TRBJ2-7, with 7 positions matching TRBD1. Trimming cost V 2 bases and J 6 bases; bases outside gene matches: 10. The CDR3 runs 15 residues. Germline-derived CDR1 and CDR2 are SGHTA and FQGNSA. CDR3 sequence: CASSLYLRQGFEQYF. CDR3 nucleotide sequence: TGTGCCAGCAGCTTATACCTCAGACAGGGATTCGAGCAGTACTTC. Filled out from reference TRBV7-2 and TRBJ2-7, the complete variable domain reads GAGVSQSPSNKVTEKGKDVELRCDPISGHTALYWYRQSLGQGLEFLIYFQGNSAPDKSGLPSDRFSAERTGGSVSTLTIQRTQQEDSAVYLCASSLYLRQGFEQYFGPGTRLTVT.

In this sample, this clonotype turned up a few times. The rearrangement links TRBV15 to TRBJ2-3; TRBD1 or TRBD2 may be the D gene (5 bases each). V was clipped by 3 bases and J by 2 bases, with 9 bases between them. CDR1 and CDR2 from the germline V gene are LNHNV and YYDKDF (reference sequence). The CDR3 has 14 residues. The CDR3, as DNA: TGTGCCACCAGCAGCGGGGCGACCACAGATACGCAGTATTTT. Its protein product is CATSSGATTDTQYF.